Below, one TCR beta chain is given with its context. Using immunoSEQ multiplex PCR, the repertoire was profiled, and TCRdb retains in-frame clones only, with some absent. The table lists about 2.1 million clones, about 93% of them singletons, with about 1.7% in the top ten. The germline V gene encodes CDR1 SGHAT and CDR2 FQNNGV. This CDR3 has 15 residues. The germline V and J ends were trimmed by 1 base and 6 bases, with 14 bases remaining between them. The naive CD8 fraction comprised CD45RO-negative cells positively selected for CCR7 and excluded terminally differentiated effector memory CD45RA+ cells. These data come from a study of shared clonotypes between healthy human individuals.

The V and J genes are TRBV11-2 and TRBJ2-3; D gene ambiguous. The sequence derives from a man younger than 30 in good health. Some clones in this sample may be carry-over from other donors' samples. The sequenced sample was naive CD8+ T cells from PBMCs. In DNA, the CDR3 is TGTGCCAGCAGCTTAGTCCTCGCGGTTTCCGATACGCAGTATTTT. Protein: CASSLVLAVSDTQYF. Filled out from reference TRBV11-2 and TRBJ2-3, the complete variable domain reads EAGVAQSPRYKIIEKRQSVAFWCNPISGHATLYWYQQILGQGPKLLIQFQNNGVVDDSQLPKDRFSAERLKGVDSTLKIQPAKLEDSAVYLCASSLVLAVSDTQYFGPGTRLTVL.